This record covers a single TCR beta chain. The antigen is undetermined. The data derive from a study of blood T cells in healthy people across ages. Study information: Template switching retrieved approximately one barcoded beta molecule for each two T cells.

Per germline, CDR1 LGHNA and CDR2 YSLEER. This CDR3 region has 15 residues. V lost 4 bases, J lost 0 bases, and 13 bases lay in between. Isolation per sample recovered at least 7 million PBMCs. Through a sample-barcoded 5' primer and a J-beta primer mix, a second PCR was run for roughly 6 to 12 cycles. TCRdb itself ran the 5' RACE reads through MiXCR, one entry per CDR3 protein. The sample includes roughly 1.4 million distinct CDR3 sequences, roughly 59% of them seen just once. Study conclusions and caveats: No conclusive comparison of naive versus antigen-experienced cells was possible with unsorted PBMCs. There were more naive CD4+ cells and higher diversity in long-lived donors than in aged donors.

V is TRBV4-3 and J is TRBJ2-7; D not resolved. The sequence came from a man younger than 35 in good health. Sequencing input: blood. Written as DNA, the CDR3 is TGCGCCAGCAGCCCCGCAGAAGGGCCCTCCTACGAGCAGTACTTC. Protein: CASSPAEGPSYEQYF.